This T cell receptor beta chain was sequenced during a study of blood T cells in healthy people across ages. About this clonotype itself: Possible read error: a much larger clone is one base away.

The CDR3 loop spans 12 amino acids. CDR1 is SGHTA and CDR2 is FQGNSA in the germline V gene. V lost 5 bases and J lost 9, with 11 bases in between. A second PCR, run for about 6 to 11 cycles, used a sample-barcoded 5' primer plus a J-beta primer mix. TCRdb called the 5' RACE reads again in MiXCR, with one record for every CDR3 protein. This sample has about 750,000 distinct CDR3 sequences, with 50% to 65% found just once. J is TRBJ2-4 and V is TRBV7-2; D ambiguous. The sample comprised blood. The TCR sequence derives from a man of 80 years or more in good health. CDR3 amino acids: CASSPGATIQYF. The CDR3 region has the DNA TGTGCCAGCAGCCCAGGAGCAACCATTCAGTACTTC.